The present TCR beta chain was sequenced within a study of PD-L1 blockade in urothelial cancer. Study in general: When blood samples were assessed, the median T cell count was approximately 140,000.

Some clones are missing from TCRdb's copy, which holds only in-frame ones; the method was immunoSEQ multiplex PCR. The data show 100,000 or so clones, about 89% seen once. This clone was detected only once. The sequencing here drew on PBMCs, taken around atezolizumab (anti-PD-L1) treatment. This TCR derives from a woman older than 75 with urothelial cancer.

The CDR3 DNA follows: TGTGCCAGCAGTTGGCAGGGGAACACCGGGGAGCTGTTTTTT. Translated: CASSWQGNTGELFF. This sequence joins TRBV6-4 and TRBJ2-2; possibly TRBD1 for D (5 bases). Trimming stripped 5 bases from V and 1 base from J, with 8 bases between. This CDR3 is 14 amino acids long. CDR1 and CDR2 from the germline V gene are MRHNA and SNTAGT.